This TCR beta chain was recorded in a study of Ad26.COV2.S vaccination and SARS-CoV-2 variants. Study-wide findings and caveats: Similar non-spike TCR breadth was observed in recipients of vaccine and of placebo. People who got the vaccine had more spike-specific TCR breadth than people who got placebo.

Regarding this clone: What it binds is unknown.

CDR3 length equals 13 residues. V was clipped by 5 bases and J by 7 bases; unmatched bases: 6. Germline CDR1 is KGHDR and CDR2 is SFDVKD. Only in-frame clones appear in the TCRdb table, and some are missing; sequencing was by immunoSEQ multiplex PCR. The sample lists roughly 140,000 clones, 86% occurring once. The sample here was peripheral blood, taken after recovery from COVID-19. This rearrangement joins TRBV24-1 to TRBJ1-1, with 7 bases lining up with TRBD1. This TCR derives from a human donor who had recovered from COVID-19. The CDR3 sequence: CATSGQGWGEAFF. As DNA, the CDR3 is TGTGCCACCAGTGGACAGGGTTGGGGTGAAGCTTTCTTT.